Sequencing of this TCR beta chain was carried out in a study of cytomegalovirus exposure and HLA in healthy donors. Looking at the study overall: Among about 179 million T cells, an earlier analysis found 90 million to 130 million unique TCR beta sequences.

On this clone itself: Antigen unknown.

General study points: Reportedly, TCR beta sequences accurately predicted HLA-A and HLA-B alleles in most subjects. Most sequenced TCRs were rare (though some public TCRs occurred in many donors). A later analysis, which compared TCR beta chains of equal frequency, found the HLA-associated ones more clonally expanded.

It was with 60 Vbeta and 13 Jbeta primers that the PCR ran. Clones were sequenced by immunoSEQ multiplex PCR, and TCRdb holds only the in-frame ones, with some missing. Here the sample spans roughly 160,000 clones, 75% to 90% being singletons. The CDR3 has 17 amino acids. Unmatched junction bases numbered 5, after V lost 0 bases and J lost 2 bases. From germline, CDR1 is KGHSH and CDR2 LQKENI. J is TRBJ2-3 and V is TRBV18, with TRBD2 matching 10 bases. The clonotype was recovered from a man between 18 and 29 years old in good health and CMV-seropositive. Sample: PBMCs. The CDR3 reads CASSPPASGGVTDTQYF. The CDR3 DNA reads TGTGCCAGCTCACCACCGGCAAGCGGGGGGGTCACAGATACGCAGTATTTT.